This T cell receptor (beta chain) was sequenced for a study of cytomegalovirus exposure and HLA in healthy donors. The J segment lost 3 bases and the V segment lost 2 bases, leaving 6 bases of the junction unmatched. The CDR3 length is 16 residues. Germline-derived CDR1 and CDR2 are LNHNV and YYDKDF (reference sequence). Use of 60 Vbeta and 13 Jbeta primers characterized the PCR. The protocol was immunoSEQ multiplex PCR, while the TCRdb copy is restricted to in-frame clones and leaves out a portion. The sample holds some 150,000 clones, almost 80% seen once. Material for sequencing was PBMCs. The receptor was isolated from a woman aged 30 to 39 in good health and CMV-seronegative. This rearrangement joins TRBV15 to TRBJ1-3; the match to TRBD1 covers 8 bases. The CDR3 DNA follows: TGTGCCACCAGCAGATACAGGGGGATTGATGGAAACACCATATATTTT. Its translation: CATSRYRGIDGNTIYF.